Listed below are T cell receptor beta chains from one sample, sequenced in a study of circulating CD8 cells and anti-PD-1 response in melanoma. TCRdb reanalysed the reads using MiXCR and keeps one entry per CDR3 protein. The sample has about 820 distinct CDR3 sequences, just over 5% seen once. Sequenced material: CD8+ T cells from PBMCs, taken at baseline or after one month of anti-PD-1 therapy (not recorded which). All receptors derive from a human donor with melanoma. The CDR3 runs from the conserved cysteine through the conserved F or W. Fields, in order: clone size, J gene, D gene, V gene, CDR3 DNA, CDR3 protein. A D gene is named only where the DNA matches it firmly. The size of a clone is reported for some rows only, either as once, few or many, or as a class for expanded clones.

large | TRBJ2-7 | . | TRBV27 | TGTGCCAGCAGCTCTACCCCGGGCGAGCAGTACTTC | CASSSTPGEQYF
large | TRBJ2-1 | . | TRBV14 | TGTGCCAGCAGTCGGAGCTCCTACAATGAGCAGTTCTTC | CASSRSSYNEQFF
large | TRBJ2-7 | TRBD2 | TRBV9 | TGTGCCAGCAGCCGTACTAGCGGGGCCCACGAGCAGTACTTC | CASSRTSGAHEQYF
medium-sized | TRBJ2-7 | . | TRBV18 | TGTGCCAGCTCACCACCCCTTAATACCTCCTACGAGCAGTACTTC | CASSPPLNTSYEQYF
medium-sized | TRBJ2-1 | . | TRBV10-3 | TGTGCCATCAGTCAGGGAGAAGTCAATGAGCAGTTCTTC | CAISQGEVNEQFF
large | TRBJ2-1 | TRBD2 | TRBV18 | TGTGCCAGCTCACCGATCCGGGTAGCGGGTTCGTACAATGAGCAGTTCTTC | CASSPIRVAGSYNEQFF
. | TRBJ2-3 | . | TRBV19 | TGTGCCTCTAGAGGCCCGGGGGGCCCAGATACGCAGTATTTT | CASRGPGGPDTQYF
large | TRBJ2-7 | . | TRBV19 | TGTGCCAGTAGCTGGGCCGGGGGGCCCTACGAGCAGTACTTC | CASSWAGGPYEQYF
large | TRBJ2-7 | TRBD1 | TRBV19 | TGTGCCAGTAGTATGGGGACAGGAAGTCCCTACGAGCAGTACTTC | CASSMGTGSPYEQYF
large | TRBJ1-5 | . | TRBV19 | TGTGCCAGTAGTATGGGGCAGGGGCCCAATCAGCCCCAGCATTTT | CASSMGQGPNQPQHF
medium-sized | TRBJ2-5 | TRBD2 | TRBV20-1 | TGCAGTGCTAGTATTTTCGAGCGGGGGGGCCCGCGGGAGACCCAGTACTTC | CSASIFERGGPRETQYF
. | TRBJ2-7 | . | TRBV4-2 | TGTGCCAGCAGCCGTAATGGACCTTCCTCCTACGAGCAGTACTTC | CASSRNGPSSYEQYF
medium-sized | TRBJ2-1 | . | TRBV19 | TGTGCCAGTAGTGCTACACTAGTGAATGAGCAGTTCTTC | CASSATLVNEQFF
large | TRBJ2-1 | . | TRBV2 | TGTGCCAGCAGTGAAGTGGGGCGGGGAAGCTCCTACAATGAGCAGTTCTTC | CASSEVGRGSSYNEQFF
large | TRBJ2-7 | TRBD2 | TRBV7-2 | TGTGCCAGCAGCTTAGAAGGGGACTATGTAGCGGGGGCCTACGAGCAGTACTTC | CASSLEGDYVAGAYEQYF
large | TRBJ2-7 | . | TRBV4-2 | TGTGCCAGCAGCCAGGAGGGGCTCAATTCCTACGAGCAGTACTTC | CASSQEGLNSYEQYF
few | TRBJ2-7 | TRBD2 | TRBV19 | TGTGCCAGTAGTGGGGGAGGGCTCGAGCAGTACTTC | CASSGGGLEQYF
medium-sized | TRBJ2-3 | . | TRBV14 | TGTGCCGGCAGCCCAATCAGGATGGTCACAGATACGCAGTATTTT | CAGSPIRMVTDTQYF
. | TRBJ2-1 | . | TRBV19 | TGTGCCAGTAGTATAGACGGGCGCCTGTCCTACAATGAGCAGTTCTTC | CASSIDGRLSYNEQFF
large | TRBJ2-2 | TRBD2 | TRBV28 | TGTGCCAGCAGTACCCCTAGCGGGGGTAACACCGGGGAGCTGTTTTTT | CASSTPSGGNTGELFF
medium-sized | TRBJ1-2 | . | TRBV7-2 | TGTGCCAGCAGCCCTCGTGTCCCCAATCTCAACTATGGCTACACCTTC | CASSPRVPNLNYGYTF
large | TRBJ1-5 | . | TRBV28 | TGTGCCAGCCGGAAGCCATTGAATCAGCCCCAGCATTTT | CASRKPLNQPQHF
large | TRBJ2-5 | TRBD1 | TRBV5-6 | TGTGCCAGCAGCTTGCACACGCACCGGACAGGGGAACGGGAGACCCAGTACTTC | CASSLHTHRTGERETQYF
medium-sized | TRBJ2-7 | . | TRBV28 | TGTGCCAGCAGTTCGTCGAGTGTTATGGCCGGCTACGAGCAGTACTTC | CASSSSSVMAGYEQYF
medium-sized | TRBJ2-7 | . | TRBV14 | TGTGCCAGCAGCGCCCAGGGCTACGAGCAGTACTTC | CASSAQGYEQYF
large | TRBJ1-1 | . | TRBV19 | TGTGCCAGTAGTATTAACGGGGGCTCAAACACTGAAGCTTTCTTT | CASSINGGSNTEAFF
large | TRBJ2-7 | . | TRBV9 | TGTGCCAGCAGCGTAGTTGGCAGGGCGAGTGAGCAGTACTTC | CASSVVGRASEQYF